Presented here are 13 T cell receptor beta chains from one specimen sequenced in a study of T cells after yellow fever vaccination. TCRdb reanalysed the 5' RACE reads using MiXCR and keeps one entry per CDR3 protein. Among 450,000 to 550,000 distinct CDR3 sequences listed, roughly a fifth were seen once. The sequences come from PBMCs, collected 15 days after the yellow fever booster vaccination. These receptors were taken from a man between 25 and 39 years old who received the YFV17D yellow fever vaccine.

This clonotype turned up a few times. V is TRBV9 and J is TRBJ2-1; D gene ambiguous. This CDR3 spans 14 amino acids. Per the germline V gene, CDR1 is SGDLS and CDR2 is YYNGEE. Trimming took 3 bases from V and 4 from J, leaving 11 bases between them. The CDR3 DNA reads as TGTGCCAGCAGCGCCCTAGGGAATTACAATGAGCAGTTCTTC. This gives the protein CASSALGNYNEQFF.

This clonotype came up once. The V call is TRBV7-3, the J call TRBJ2-7; a weak D match, TRBD2 (5 bases). Per germline, CDR1 SGHTA and CDR2 FQGTGA. The ends were cut back, 5 bases at V and 6 bases at J, with 14 bases in the middle. The CDR3 sequence is 13 residues long. CDR3 amino acids: CASSPGLLGEQYF. For the CDR3, the DNA is TGTGCCAGCAGCCCCGGACTGTTAGGCGAGCAGTACTTC.

This chain links TRBV25-1 with TRBJ2-3; D gene uncertain. Trimming took off 3 bases at V and 3 bases at J, with 4 bases between the two ends. Germline CDR1 and CDR2: MGHDK and SYGVNS. The CDR3 sequence is 12 residues long. Here the CDR3 DNA reads TGTGCCAGCAGTGACCCGACAGATACGCAGTATTTT. Translating gives CASSDPTDTQYF.

This clonotype was detected only once. The chain joins TRBV10-3 to TRBJ2-6; possibly TRBD1 for D (6 bases). V dropped 8 bases and J dropped 0 bases, with 17 bases sitting between them. CDR1 ENHRY and CDR2 SYGVKD come from the germline V gene. The CDR3 is 17 amino acids. This CDR3 reads CAIGRGERNSGANVLTF. The CDR3 DNA is TGTGCCATCGGCAGGGGAGAGCGAAACTCTGGGGCCAACGTCCTGACTTTC.

This clonotype has just a few counts. The gene calls are TRBV7-2 and TRBJ2-5; 9 positions match TRBD2. This CDR3 contains 15 residues. The V and J ends lost 1 base and 5 bases, in that order; junction bases with no gene match: 5. Germline V gene sequence: CDR1 SGHTA, CDR2 FQGNSA. Here the CDR3 reads CASSLDLAGTETQYF. DNA for the CDR3: TGTGCCAGCAGCTTAGATCTAGCGGGAACGGAGACCCAGTACTTC.

The chain recombines TRBV25-1 with TRBJ1-2; D unresolved. From germline, CDR1 is MGHDK and CDR2 SYGVNS. This CDR3 is built from 14 residues. The germline V and J ends were trimmed by 1 base and 4 bases, with 10 bases remaining between them. CDR3 nucleotide sequence: TGTGCCAGCAGTGAATCGGGGTTAGCCTATGGCTACACCTTC. The encoded protein is CASSESGLAYGYTF.

V is TRBV10-2 and J is TRBJ2-7; D might be TRBD1 or TRBD2, each matching 5 bases. The CDR3 consists of 13 residues. Germline values: CDR1 WSHSY, CDR2 SAAADI. Between the trimmed V and J ends, which lost 6 bases and 8 bases, there was a span of 17 bases. As DNA, the CDR3 is TGCGCCAGCAGGAGGGACGGAAGATCGAAGCAGTACTTC. Translating it yields CASRRDGRSKQYF.

The table lists this clonotype with a few counts. The chain is built from TRBV20-1 and TRBJ2-2, with D possibly being TRBD2 (6 bases). The CDR3 totals 14 residues. Germline V gene data show CDR1 as DFQATT and CDR2 as SNEGSKA (reference sequence). The V gene lost 4 bases and the J gene lost 4 bases, with 13 bases spanning the gap. The CDR3 sequence is CSATGGSLTGELFF. In DNA, the CDR3 is TGCAGTGCTACTGGGGGGTCACTCACCGGGGAGCTGTTTTTT.

V usage is TRBV12-3 or TRBV12-4 and J usage is TRBJ1-1; no definite D call. With 2 bases removed from V and 10 bases from J, the gap between germline ends came to 11 bases. CDR3 length: 12 residues. CDR3 protein: CASSLIGQGAFF. For the CDR3, the DNA is TGTGCCAGCAGTTTAATAGGGCAAGGAGCTTTCTTT.

The V call is TRBV4-1, the J call TRBJ1-2, with 7 positions matching TRBD1. CDR1 is MGHRA and CDR2 is YSYEKL in the germline V gene. The CDR3 totals 14 residues. J was trimmed by 5 bases and V by 4 bases; bases with no gene match: 7. CDR3 nucleotides: TGCGCCAGCAGCCGCCCGGGCAGGGGGTATGGCTACACCTTC. Protein sequence: CASSRPGRGYGYTF.

This clonotype was seen a handful of times. V gene TRBV11-2 combines with J gene TRBJ1-1, with 7 bases identical to TRBD1. Germline V gene sequence: CDR1 SGHAT, CDR2 FQNNGV. V shed 1 base, J shed 5 bases, and the junction held 10 bases outside the gene matches. CDR3 length equals 16 residues. The CDR3 is CASSLAQNRGGTEAFF. CDR3 DNA sequence: TGTGCCAGCAGCTTAGCCCAAAACAGGGGAGGGACTGAAGCTTTCTTT.

The rearrangement uses TRBV11-3 and TRBJ2-7; 10 positions agree with TRBD1. Germline V gene data show CDR1 as SGHNT and CDR2 as YENEEA. This CDR3 has 16 amino acids. Trimming took 6 bases from V and 3 from J; bases not matched to a gene: 11. The CDR3 nucleotides are TGTGCCAGCAGAACCGGGACAGGGGTTATTCTCTACGAGCAGTACTTC. Translated: CASRTGTGVILYEQYF.

The gene calls are TRBV20-1 and TRBJ2-1; 7 positions agree with TRBD1. The germline V gene encodes CDR1 DFQATT and CDR2 SNEGSKA (reference sequence). This CDR3 is built from 14 residues. J was trimmed by 4 bases and V by 1 base; bases with no gene match: 4. CDR3 DNA sequence: TGCAGTGCTAGAGTTGGGGACAGTTACAATGAGCAGTTCTTC. Translation gives CSARVGDSYNEQFF.